This passage covers 10 T cell receptor beta chains from one sample sequenced in a study of human T cells and chemical hapten exposure. TCRdb re-called the RACE reads with MiXCR, one entry per CDR3 protein. The repertoire consists of 73,000 or so distinct CDR3 sequences, with roughly 8.5% occurring once and the leading ten covering roughly 3%. Time point of the sample: patch test 2, 6 weeks after DPC sensitization. The sample's treatment: therapeutic diphenylcyclopropenone sensitization with weekly scalp DPC. Sequencing was performed on whole blood, taken in connection with sensitization to the hapten diphenylcyclopropenone (DPC). The origin of the receptors is a woman between 50 and 59 years old with alopecia areata. Some clones in this sample may be carry-over from other donors' samples.

This clonotype has a handful of counts. This sequence joins TRBV6-6 and TRBJ1-1; a weak D match, TRBD1 (5 bases). Germline assignment: CDR1 MNHNY and CDR2 SVGAGI (reference sequence). The CDR3 totals 14 residues. V shed 2 bases and J shed 7 bases, with 14 bases lying between them. CDR3 protein: CASSYEGRNSEAFF. In nucleotides, the CDR3 is TGTGCCAGCAGTTACGAGGGACGAAATAGTGAAGCTTTCTTT.

The table lists this clonotype with a few counts. V is TRBV20-1 and J is TRBJ2-7; D is ambiguous. The CDR3 totals 15 residues. Trimming took 5 bases from V and 0 from J, leaving 17 bases between them. CDR1 DFQATT and CDR2 SNEGSKA come from the germline V gene (reference sequence). The CDR3 coding sequence is TGCAGTGCTCCCGCTCCCCTGGCCAGCTCCTACGAGCAGTACTTC. Protein: CSAPAPLASSYEQYF.

This chain links TRBV6-6 with TRBJ2-2; D is uncertain. V was trimmed by 8 bases and J by 0 bases, leaving 7 bases between them. The CDR3 loop spans 13 amino acids. Germline assignment: CDR1 MNHNY and CDR2 SVGAGI (reference sequence). The DNA of the CDR3 is TGTGCCAGCGAGACCGCGAACACCGGGGAGCTGTTTTTT. The encoded protein is CASETANTGELFF.

This clonotype has more than one count but fewer than ten. The chain couples TRBV6-5 to TRBJ2-1, with D perhaps matching TRBD2 (6 bases). CDR1 and CDR2 from the germline V gene are MNHEY and SVGAGI. V lost 0 bases and J lost 8, with 20 bases in between. This CDR3 has 17 amino acids. The CDR3 loop is CASSYSSGLQLGDEQFF. CDR3 DNA sequence: TGTGCCAGCAGTTACTCCAGCGGACTACAGTTAGGGGATGAGCAGTTCTTC.

The chain joins TRBV20-1 to TRBJ2-3; 12 positions agree with TRBD2. This CDR3 spans 15 amino acids. In germline, CDR1 is DFQATT, CDR2 SNEGSKA (reference sequence). V dropped 2 bases and J dropped 5; count of bases not matched to a gene: 5. The CDR3 nucleotides are TGCAGTGCTAGACGACTAGCGGGAGCAATAGATACGCAGTATTTT. The encoded protein is CSARRLAGAIDTQYF.

The chain uses TRBV4-1 and TRBJ1-2; D is unresolved. V lost 4 bases to trimming and J lost 6 bases, with 18 bases between them. The germline V gene has CDR1 MGHRA and CDR2 YSYEKL. The CDR3 contains 15 residues. The CDR3 DNA reads as TGCGCCAGCAGCCCCTTGACGACTGATATGGATGGCTACACCTTC. Its translation is CASSPLTTDMDGYTF.

This clonotype was seen repeatedly, ten times or more. In nucleotides, the CDR3 is TGTGCCACCAGTGGCCCGACGCCCGACAGGGATACCTTCTCCTACGAGCAGTACTTC. This sequence encodes CATSGPTPDRDTFSYEQYF. The chain couples TRBV24-1 to TRBJ2-7, with 7 bases matching TRBD1. Trimming cost V 5 bases and J 0 bases; bases outside gene matches: 18. The CDR3 loop spans 19 amino acids. Germline loops: CDR1 KGHDR, CDR2 SFDVKD.

Notes on this clonotype: A much larger clone lies a single base off, so this may be a read error. This sequence joins TRBV20-1 and TRBJ2-7, with TRBD2 as a possible D gene (5 bases). V was pared by 3 bases and J by 4 bases, with 16 bases between. Germline V CDR1 and CDR2: DFQATT, SNEGSKA (reference sequence). The CDR3 loop spans 14 amino acids. The CDR3 DNA reads TGCAGTGCTAGTGAGGGCAGAGGCACGTACGAGCAGTACTTC. This translates into CSASEGRGTYEQYF.

This clonotype was seen at least ten times. The chain has TRBV28 and TRBJ2-7, with TRBD1 matching over 7 bases. Per the germline V gene, CDR1 is MDHEN and CDR2 is SYDVKM. The CDR3 covers 14 residues. V dropped 6 bases and J dropped 3; count of bases not matched to a gene: 8. CDR3 nucleotide sequence: TGTGCCAGCAGACCCCGGGACAGTCGCTACGAGCAGTACTTC. It encodes CASRPRDSRYEQYF.

This clonotype was detected many times. The chain uses TRBV19 and TRBJ1-1, with 7 bases lining up with TRBD1. Germline V gene lookup returns CDR1 LNHDA and CDR2 SQIVND (reference sequence). V shed 8 bases and J 3 bases; nucleotides not matched to a gene: 9. This CDR3 has 14 residues. This CDR3 is CASSSKGAHTEAFF. The CDR3 region has the DNA TGTGCCAGTTCATCGAAGGGGGCTCACACTGAAGCTTTCTTT.